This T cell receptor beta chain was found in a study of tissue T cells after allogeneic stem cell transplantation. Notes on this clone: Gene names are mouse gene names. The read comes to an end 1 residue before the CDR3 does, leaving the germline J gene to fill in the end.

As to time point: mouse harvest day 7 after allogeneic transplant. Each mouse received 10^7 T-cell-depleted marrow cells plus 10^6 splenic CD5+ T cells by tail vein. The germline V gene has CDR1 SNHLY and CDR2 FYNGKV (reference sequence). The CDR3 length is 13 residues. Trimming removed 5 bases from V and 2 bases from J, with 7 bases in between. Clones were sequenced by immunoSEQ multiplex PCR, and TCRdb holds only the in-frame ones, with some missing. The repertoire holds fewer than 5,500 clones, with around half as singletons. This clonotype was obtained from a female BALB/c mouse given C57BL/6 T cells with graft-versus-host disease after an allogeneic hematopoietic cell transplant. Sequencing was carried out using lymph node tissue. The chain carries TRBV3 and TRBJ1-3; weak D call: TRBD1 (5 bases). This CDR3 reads CASSLGPGNTLYF. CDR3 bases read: TGTGCCAGCAGCCTGGGACCTGGAAATACGCTCTAT.